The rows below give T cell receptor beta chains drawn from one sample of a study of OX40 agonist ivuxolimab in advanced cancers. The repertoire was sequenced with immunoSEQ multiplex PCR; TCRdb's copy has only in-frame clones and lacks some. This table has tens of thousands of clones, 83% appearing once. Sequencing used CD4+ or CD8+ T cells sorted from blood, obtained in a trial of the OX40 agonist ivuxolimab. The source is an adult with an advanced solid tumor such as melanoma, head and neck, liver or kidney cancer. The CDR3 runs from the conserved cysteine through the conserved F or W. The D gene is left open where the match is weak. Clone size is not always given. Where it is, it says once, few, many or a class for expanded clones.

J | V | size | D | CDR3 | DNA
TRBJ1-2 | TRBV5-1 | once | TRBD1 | CASSFTRTGTGYTF | TGCGCCAGCAGCTTCACCCGGACAGGGACGGGCTACACCTTC
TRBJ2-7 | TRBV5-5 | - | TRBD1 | CASSLVGQAPSITYEQYF | TGTGCCAGCAGCTTGGTTGGACAGGCACCATCTATTACCTACGAGCAGTACTTC
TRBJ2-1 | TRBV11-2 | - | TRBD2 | CASRGPGTSGSGEQFF | TGTGCCAGCAGGGGACCCGGGACTAGCGGGAGCGGAGAGCAGTTCTTC
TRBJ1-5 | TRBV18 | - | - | CASSQGVGNQPQHF | TGTGCCAGCTCACAGGGAGTGGGCAATCAGCCCCAGCATTTT
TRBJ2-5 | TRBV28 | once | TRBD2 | CASSSTSGDQETQYF | TGTGCCAGCAGTTCGACTAGCGGAGACCAAGAGACCCAGTACTTC
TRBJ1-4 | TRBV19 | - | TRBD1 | CASRAREGASEKLFF | TGTGCCAGTAGGGCCAGGGAGGGGGCGAGTGAAAAACTGTTTTTT
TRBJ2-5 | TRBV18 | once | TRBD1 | CASSPANQGARETQYF | TGTGCCAGCTCACCGGCGAATCAGGGGGCAAGGGAGACCCAGTACTTC
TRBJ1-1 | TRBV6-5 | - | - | CASKSVNTEAFF | TGTGCCAGCAAATCTGTAAACACTGAAGCTTTCTTT
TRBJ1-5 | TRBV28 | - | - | CASIWRFDQPQHF | TGTGCCAGCATATGGAGGTTTGATCAGCCCCAGCATTTT
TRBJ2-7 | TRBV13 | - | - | CASSLRLADNVQYF | TGTGCCAGCAGCTTGCGATTAGCGGATAATGTGCAGTACTTC
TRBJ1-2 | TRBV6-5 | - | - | CASSPLLLGGYTF | TGTGCCAGCAGCCCCCTTTTATTAGGTGGCTACACCTTC
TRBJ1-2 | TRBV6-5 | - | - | CASSRTAGHYGYTF | TGTGCCAGCAGCCGGACTGCAGGGCACTATGGCTACACCTTC
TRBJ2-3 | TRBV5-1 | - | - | CASSLGSYTDTQYF | TGCGCCAGCAGCTTGGGCAGTTACACAGATACGCAGTATTTT
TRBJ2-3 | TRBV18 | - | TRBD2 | CASSPRASGSTDTQYF | TGTGCCAGCTCACCACGGGCTAGCGGGAGCACAGATACGCAGTATTTT
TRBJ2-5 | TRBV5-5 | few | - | CASSLAQRIQETQYF | TGTGCCAGCAGCTTGGCGCAGAGAATCCAAGAGACCCAGTACTTC
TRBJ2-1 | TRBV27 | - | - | CASSSSRLDNEQFF | TGTGCCAGCAGTTCCTCCCGACTGGACAATGAGCAGTTCTTC
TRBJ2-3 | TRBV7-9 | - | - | CASSTGSDTQYF | TGTGCCAGCAGCACCGGATCGGATACGCAGTATTTT
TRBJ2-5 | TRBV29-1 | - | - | CSVGVQETQYF | TGCAGCGTTGGGGTCCAAGAGACCCAGTACTTC
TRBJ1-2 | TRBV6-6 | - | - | CASRIRDHYGYTF | TGTGCCAGCAGAATCCGGGACCACTATGGCTACACCTTC
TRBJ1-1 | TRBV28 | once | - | CASSLLRAAFF | TGTGCCAGCAGTTTATTGAGGGCGGCTTTCTTT
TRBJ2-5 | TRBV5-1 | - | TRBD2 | CASSAGLAGVGETQYF | TGCGCCAGCAGCGCGGGACTAGCGGGAGTTGGGGAGACCCAGTACTTC
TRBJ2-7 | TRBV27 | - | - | CASSTLGQGLSYEQYF | TGTGCCAGCAGCACCTTGGGGCAGGGGCTTTCCTACGAGCAGTACTTC
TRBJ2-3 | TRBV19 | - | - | CASSWGFTDTQYF | TGTGCCAGTTCTTGGGGCTTCACAGATACGCAGTATTTT
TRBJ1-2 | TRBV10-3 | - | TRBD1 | CAISGYGTANVYSGYTF | TGTGCCATCAGTGGCTACGGGACAGCAAATGTCTATAGTGGCTACACCTTC
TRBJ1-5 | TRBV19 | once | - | CASSISRSGGNQPQHF | TGTGCCAGTAGTATTTCACGGTCCGGGGGGAATCAGCCCCAGCATTTT
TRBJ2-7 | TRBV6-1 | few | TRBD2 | CASTLLAGPVEQYF | TGTGCCAGCACCCTACTAGCGGGACCCGTCGAGCAGTACTTC
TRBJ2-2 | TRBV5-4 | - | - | CASTKPGEYTGELFF | TGTGCCAGCACCAAGCCGGGAGAATACACCGGGGAGCTGTTTTTT
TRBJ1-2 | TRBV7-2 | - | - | CASSSGGNYGYTF | TGTGCCAGCAGCTCGGGGGGCAACTATGGCTACACCTTC
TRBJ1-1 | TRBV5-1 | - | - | CASSSTTSHTEAFF | TGCGCCAGCAGCTCCACCACATCCCACACTGAAGCTTTCTTT
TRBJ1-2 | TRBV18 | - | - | CASSPEGWNGYTF | TGTGCCAGCTCACCCGAGGGATGGAATGGCTACACCTTC
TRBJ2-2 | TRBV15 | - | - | CATSRDFVGPGELFF | TGTGCCACCAGCAGAGATTTCGTGGGTCCCGGGGAGCTGTTTTTT
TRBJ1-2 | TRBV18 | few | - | CASSREQGNYGYTF | TGTGCCAGCTCACGGGAACAGGGCAACTATGGCTACACCTTC
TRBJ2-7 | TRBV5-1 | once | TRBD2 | CASSSGTSGSYEQYF | TGCGCCAGCAGCAGCGGGACTAGCGGTTCCTACGAGCAGTACTTC
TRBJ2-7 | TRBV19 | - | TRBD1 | CASSTGTGLHEQYF | TGTGCCAGTAGTACTGGGACAGGGCTCCACGAGCAGTACTTC
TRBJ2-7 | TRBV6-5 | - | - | CASTSWADSYEQYF | TGTGCCAGCACATCCTGGGCGGACTCCTACGAGCAGTACTTC
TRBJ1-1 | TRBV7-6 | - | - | CASSPTPVGSGTEAFF | TGTGCCAGCAGCCCTACCCCGGTCGGGTCTGGCACTGAAGCTTTCTTT
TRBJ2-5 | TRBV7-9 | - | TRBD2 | CASSLIPTSGKETQYF | TGTGCCAGCAGCTTAATTCCGACTAGCGGGAAAGAGACCCAGTACTTC
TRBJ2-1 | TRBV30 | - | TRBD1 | CALDRVGNEQFF | TGTGCCTTGGACAGGGTAGGCAATGAGCAGTTCTTC
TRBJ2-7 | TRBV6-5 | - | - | CASSSTGPSYEQYF | TGTGCCAGCAGTTCCACGGGACCCTCCTACGAGCAGTACTTC
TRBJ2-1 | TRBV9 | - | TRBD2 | CASSAEVSRASGVSYNEQFF | TGTGCCAGCAGCGCGGAGGTCTCCCGGGCTAGCGGGGTCTCCTACAATGAGCAGTTCTTC
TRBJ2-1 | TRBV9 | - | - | CASSVGSNNEQFF | TGTGCCAGCAGCGTAGGATCAAACAATGAGCAGTTCTTC
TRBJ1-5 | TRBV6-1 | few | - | CASRITGTSNQPQHF | TGTGCCAGCAGGATTACAGGTACAAGCAATCAGCCCCAGCATTTT
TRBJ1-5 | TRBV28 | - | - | CASRGPRGGVGQPQHF | TGTGCCAGCAGAGGCCCCCGGGGGGGAGTCGGTCAGCCCCAGCATTTT
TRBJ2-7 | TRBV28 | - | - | CASRSDVGGGYEQYF | TGTGCCAGCAGGTCGGACGTCGGAGGGGGTTACGAGCAGTACTTC
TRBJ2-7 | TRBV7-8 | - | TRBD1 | CASSLDRSYEQYF | TGTGCCAGCAGTTTGGACAGGTCCTACGAGCAGTACTTC
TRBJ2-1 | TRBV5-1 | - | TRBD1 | CASSSSGTGGHNEQFF | TGCGCCAGCAGCTCCTCCGGGACAGGGGGCCACAATGAGCAGTTCTTC
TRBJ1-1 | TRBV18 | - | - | CASMVRGNTEAFF | TGTGCCAGCATGGTCAGGGGGAACACTGAAGCTTTCTTT
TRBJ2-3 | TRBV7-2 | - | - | CASSLRYGPGEKDTQYF | TGTGCCAGCAGCTTAAGATACGGGCCAGGGGAAAAAGATACGCAGTATTTT
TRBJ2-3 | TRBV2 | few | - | CASSVWKLESDTQYF | TGTGCCAGCAGCGTTTGGAAATTGGAGTCAGATACGCAGTATTTT
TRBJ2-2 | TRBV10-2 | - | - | CASRRTELTGELFF | TGCGCCAGCAGAAGGACGGAACTCACCGGGGAGCTGTTTTTT
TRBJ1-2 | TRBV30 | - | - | CAWSLGRANYGYTF | TGTGCCTGGAGTTTGGGCAGGGCTAACTATGGCTACACCTTC
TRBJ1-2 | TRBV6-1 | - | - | CASSESRWGGGVIPYGYTF | TGTGCCAGCAGTGAATCTCGGTGGGGCGGAGGAGTGATCCCCTATGGCTACACCTTC
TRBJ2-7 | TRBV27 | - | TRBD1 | CASSPGTVNYEQYF | TGTGCCAGCAGTCCGGGGACAGTTAACTACGAGCAGTACTTC
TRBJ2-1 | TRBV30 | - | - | CAWSVLGGNEQFF | TGTGCCTGGAGTGTCCTAGGGGGAAATGAGCAGTTCTTC
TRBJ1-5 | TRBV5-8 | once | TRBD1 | CASRPTGPPNQPQHF | TGTGCCAGCAGACCGACAGGGCCCCCTAATCAGCCCCAGCATTTT